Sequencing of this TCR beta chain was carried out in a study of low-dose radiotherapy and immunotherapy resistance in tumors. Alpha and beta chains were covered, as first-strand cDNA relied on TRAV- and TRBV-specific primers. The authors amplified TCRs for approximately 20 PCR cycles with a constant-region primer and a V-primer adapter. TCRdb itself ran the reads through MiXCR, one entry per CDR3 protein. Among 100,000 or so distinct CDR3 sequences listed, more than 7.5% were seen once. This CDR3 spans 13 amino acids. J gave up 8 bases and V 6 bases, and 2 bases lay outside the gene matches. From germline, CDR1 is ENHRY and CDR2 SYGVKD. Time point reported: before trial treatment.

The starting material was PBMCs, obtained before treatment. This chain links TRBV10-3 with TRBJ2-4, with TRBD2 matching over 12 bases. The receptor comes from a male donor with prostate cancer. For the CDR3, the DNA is TGTGCCATCAGGACTAGCGGGAGTGACATTCAGTACTTC. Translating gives CAIRTSGSDIQYF.